The clone carrying this T cell receptor beta chain was detected ten times or more. The data were obtained in a study of spatial heterogeneity in lung cancer. Time point specified: sample taken at primary tumor resection. In each case, whole RNA from tumor, nontumor lung or frozen PBMC was sequenced unsorted. Patients with untreated early-stage non-small cell lung cancer, numbering around 71, were the donors. Every TCR cDNA molecule bore a unique molecular identifier. TCRdb passed the 5' RACE reads through MiXCR, listing each CDR3 protein once. The sample carries around 23,000 distinct CDR3 sequences, under 5.5% recorded once. The germline gives CDR1 SGHRS, CDR2 YFSETQ. V was trimmed by 2 bases and J by 2 bases, leaving 9 bases between them. The CDR3 totals 14 residues.

This sequence joins TRBV5-1 and TRBJ2-3; D gene unclear. The receptor comes from a male donor with early-stage non-small cell lung cancer. The starting material was PBMCs, obtained at surgery. The CDR3 spells CASSFDDSTDTQYF. The CDR3 DNA follows: TGCGCCAGCAGCTTTGATGATTCCACAGATACGCAGTATTTT.